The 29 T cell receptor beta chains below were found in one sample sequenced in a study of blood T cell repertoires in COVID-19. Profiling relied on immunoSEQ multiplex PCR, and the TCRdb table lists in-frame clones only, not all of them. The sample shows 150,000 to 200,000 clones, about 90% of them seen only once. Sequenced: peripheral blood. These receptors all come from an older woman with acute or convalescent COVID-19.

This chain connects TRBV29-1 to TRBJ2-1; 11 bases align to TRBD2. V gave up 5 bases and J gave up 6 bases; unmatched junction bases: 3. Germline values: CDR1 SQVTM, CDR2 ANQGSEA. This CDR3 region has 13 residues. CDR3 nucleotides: TGCAGCGTTCGACTAGCGGGGCCCAATGAGCAGTTCTTC. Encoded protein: CSVRLAGPNEQFF.

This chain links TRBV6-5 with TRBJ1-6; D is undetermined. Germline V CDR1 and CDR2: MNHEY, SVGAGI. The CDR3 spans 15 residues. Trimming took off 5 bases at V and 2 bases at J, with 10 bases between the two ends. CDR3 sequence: CASSISSAYNSPLHF. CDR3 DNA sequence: TGTGCCAGCAGTATATCGAGCGCCTATAATTCACCCCTCCACTTT.

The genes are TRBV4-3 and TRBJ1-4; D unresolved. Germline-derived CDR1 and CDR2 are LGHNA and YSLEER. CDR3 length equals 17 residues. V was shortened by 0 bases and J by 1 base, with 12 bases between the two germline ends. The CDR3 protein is CASSQDTTTRTNEKLFF. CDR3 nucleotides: TGCGCCAGCAGCCAAGATACCACCACCAGAACTAATGAAAAACTGTTTTTT.

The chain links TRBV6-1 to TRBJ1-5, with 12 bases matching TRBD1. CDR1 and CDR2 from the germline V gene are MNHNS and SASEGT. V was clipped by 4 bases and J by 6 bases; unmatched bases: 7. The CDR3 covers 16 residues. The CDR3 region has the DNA TGTGCCAGCAGTGCTGGGACAGGGGGCTTTGCTCAGCCCCAGCATTTT. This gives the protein CASSAGTGGFAQPQHF.

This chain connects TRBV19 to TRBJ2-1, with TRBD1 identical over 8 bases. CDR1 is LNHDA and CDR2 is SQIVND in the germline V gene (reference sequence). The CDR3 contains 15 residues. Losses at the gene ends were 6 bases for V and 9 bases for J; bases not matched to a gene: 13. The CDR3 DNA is TGTGCCAGTAGGGACGGACAGGGAGGCCGGGGTGAGCAGTTCTTC. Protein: CASRDGQGGRGEQFF.

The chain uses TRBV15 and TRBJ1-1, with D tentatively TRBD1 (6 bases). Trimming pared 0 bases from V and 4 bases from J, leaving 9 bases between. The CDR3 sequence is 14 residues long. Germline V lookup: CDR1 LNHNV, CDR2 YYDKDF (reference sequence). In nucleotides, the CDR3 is TGTGCCACCAGCAGAGAGGCAGGGGCCACTGAAGCTTTCTTT. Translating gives CATSREAGATEAFF.

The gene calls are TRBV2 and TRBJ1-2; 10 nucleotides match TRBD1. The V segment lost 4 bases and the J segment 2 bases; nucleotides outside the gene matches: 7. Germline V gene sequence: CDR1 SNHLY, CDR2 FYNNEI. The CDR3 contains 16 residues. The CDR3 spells CASSAETGGRNYGYTF. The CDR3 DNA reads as TGTGCCAGCAGTGCCGAGACAGGGGGCAGAAACTATGGCTACACCTTC.

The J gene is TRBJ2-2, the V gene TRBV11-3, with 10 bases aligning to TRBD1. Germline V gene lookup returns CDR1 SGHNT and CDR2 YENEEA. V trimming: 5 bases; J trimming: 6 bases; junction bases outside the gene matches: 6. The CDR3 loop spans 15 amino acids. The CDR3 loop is CASSVDRGLSGELFF. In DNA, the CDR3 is TGTGCCAGCAGCGTGGACAGGGGGTTGTCCGGGGAGCTGTTTTTT.

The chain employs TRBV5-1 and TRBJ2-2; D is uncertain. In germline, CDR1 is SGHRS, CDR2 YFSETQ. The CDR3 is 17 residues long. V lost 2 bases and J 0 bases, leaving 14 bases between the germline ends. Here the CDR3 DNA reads TGCGCCAGCAGCTTACAGCCCCGAAGCCCGAACACCGGGGAGCTGTTTTTT. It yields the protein CASSLQPRSPNTGELFF.

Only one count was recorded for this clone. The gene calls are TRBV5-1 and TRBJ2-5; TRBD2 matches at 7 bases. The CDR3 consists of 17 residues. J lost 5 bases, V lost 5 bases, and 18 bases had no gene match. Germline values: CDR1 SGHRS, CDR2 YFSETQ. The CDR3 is CASSPGLGGRSGETQYF. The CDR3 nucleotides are TGCGCCAGCAGTCCGGGTCTGGGAGGGAGGAGCGGGGAGACCCAGTACTTC.

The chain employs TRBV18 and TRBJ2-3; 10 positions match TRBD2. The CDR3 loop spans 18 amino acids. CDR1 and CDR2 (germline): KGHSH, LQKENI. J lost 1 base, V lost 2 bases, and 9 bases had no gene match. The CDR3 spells CASSPGLAGVIGTDTQYF. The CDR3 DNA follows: TGTGCCAGCTCACCAGGGCTAGCGGGGGTTATAGGCACAGATACGCAGTATTTT.

The CDR3 protein is CASSQEKSANYGYTF. The CDR3 DNA reads as TGTGCCAGCAGCCAAGAAAAGTCGGCTAACTATGGCTACACCTTC. The chain has TRBV4-2 and TRBJ1-2; no clear D. The CDR3 runs to 15 residues. Deletions cut 0 bases from V and 0 bases from J, with 8 bases between. Germline loops: CDR1 LGHNA, CDR2 YNFKEQ.

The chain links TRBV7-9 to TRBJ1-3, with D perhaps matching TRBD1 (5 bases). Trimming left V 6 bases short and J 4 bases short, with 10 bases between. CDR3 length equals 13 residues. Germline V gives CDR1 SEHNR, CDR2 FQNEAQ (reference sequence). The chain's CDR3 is CASSSGQGNTIYF. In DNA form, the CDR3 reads TGTGCCAGCAGTTCTGGACAAGGAAACACCATATATTTT.

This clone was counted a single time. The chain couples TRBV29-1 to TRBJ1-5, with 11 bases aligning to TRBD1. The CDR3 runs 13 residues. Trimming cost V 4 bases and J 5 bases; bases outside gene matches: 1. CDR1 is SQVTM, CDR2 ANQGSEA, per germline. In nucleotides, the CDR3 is TGCAGCGTTGGGACAGGGGGCGATCAGCCCCAGCATTTT. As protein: CSVGTGGDQPQHF.

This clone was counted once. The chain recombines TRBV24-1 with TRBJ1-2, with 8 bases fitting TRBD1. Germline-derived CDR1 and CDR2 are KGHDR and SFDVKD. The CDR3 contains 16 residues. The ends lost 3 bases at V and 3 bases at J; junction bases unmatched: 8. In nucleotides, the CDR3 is TGTGCCACCAGTGATGACGACGACAGGGGACACTATGGCTACACCTTC. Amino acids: CATSDDDDRGHYGYTF.

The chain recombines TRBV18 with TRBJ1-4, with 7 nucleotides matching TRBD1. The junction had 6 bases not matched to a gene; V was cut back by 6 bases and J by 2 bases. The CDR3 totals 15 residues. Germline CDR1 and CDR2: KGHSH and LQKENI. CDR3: CASSRIRGTNEKLFF. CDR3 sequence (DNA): TGTGCCAGCTCGCGGATCAGGGGGACTAATGAAAAACTGTTTTTT.

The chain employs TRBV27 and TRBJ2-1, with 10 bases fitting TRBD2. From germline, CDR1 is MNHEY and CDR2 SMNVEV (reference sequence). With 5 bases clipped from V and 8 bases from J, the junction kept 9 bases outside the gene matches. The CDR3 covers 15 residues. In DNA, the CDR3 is TGTGCCAGCAGTATCCGACTAGCGGGTGGTTATGAGCAGTTCTTC. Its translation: CASSIRLAGGYEQFF.

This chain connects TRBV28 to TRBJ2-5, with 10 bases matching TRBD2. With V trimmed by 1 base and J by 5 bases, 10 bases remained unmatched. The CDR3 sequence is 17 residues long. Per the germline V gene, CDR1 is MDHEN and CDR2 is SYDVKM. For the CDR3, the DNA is TGTGCCAGCAGTTTATTGGGTACTAGCGGGACGGCGGAGACCCAGTACTTC. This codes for CASSLLGTSGTAETQYF.

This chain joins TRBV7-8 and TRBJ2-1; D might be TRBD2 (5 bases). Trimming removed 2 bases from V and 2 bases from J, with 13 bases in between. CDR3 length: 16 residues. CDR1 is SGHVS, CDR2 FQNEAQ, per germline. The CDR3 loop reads CASSLLAQGTYNEQFF. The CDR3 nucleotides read TGTGCCAGCAGCTTATTAGCGCAAGGGACCTACAATGAGCAGTTCTTC.

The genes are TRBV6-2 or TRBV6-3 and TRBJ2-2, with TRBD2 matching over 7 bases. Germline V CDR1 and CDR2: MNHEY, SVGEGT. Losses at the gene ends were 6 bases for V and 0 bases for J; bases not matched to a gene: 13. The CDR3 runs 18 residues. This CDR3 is CASSPGGTHPANTGELFF. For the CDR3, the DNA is TGTGCCAGCAGCCCCGGGGGGACCCACCCCGCGAACACCGGGGAGCTGTTTTTT.

The DNA for the CDR3 is TGTGCCAGCAGCCGGTGGGGCAGTCGAAGCTCTGGAAACACCATATATTTT. Translated, it gives CASSRWGSRSSGNTIYF. The chain couples TRBV7-6 to TRBJ1-3, with D possibly matching TRBD1 (5 bases). Germline V lookup: CDR1 SGHVS, CDR2 FNYEAQ. Trimming left V 5 bases short and J 0 bases short, with 17 bases between. The CDR3 totals 17 residues. The full variable domain, with the rest looked up from reference TRBV7-6 and TRBJ1-3, is GAGVSQSPRYKVTKRGQDVALRCDPISGHVSLYWYRQALGQGPEFLTYFNYEAQQDKSGLPNDRFSAERPEGSISTLTIQRTEQRDSAMYRCASSRWGSRSSGNTIYFGEGSWLTVV.

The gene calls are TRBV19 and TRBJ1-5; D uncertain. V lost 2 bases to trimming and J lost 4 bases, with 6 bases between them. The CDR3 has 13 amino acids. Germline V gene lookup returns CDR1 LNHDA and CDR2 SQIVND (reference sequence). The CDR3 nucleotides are TGTGCCAGTAGTATACAGGTTAATCAGCCCCAGCATTTT. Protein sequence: CASSIQVNQPQHF.

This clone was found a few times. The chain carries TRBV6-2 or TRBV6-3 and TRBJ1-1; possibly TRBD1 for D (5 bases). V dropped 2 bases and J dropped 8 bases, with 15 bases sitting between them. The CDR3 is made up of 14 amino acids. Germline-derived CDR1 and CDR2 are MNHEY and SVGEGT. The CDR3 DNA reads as TGTGCCAGCAGTTACGTGGCGGGGGGGAGCGAAGCTTTCTTT. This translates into CASSYVAGGSEAFF.

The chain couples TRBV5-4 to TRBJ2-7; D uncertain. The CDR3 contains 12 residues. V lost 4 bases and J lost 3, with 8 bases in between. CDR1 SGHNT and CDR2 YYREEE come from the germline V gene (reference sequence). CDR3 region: CASSQQSYEQYF. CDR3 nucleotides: TGTGCCAGCAGCCAACAGAGCTACGAGCAGTACTTC.

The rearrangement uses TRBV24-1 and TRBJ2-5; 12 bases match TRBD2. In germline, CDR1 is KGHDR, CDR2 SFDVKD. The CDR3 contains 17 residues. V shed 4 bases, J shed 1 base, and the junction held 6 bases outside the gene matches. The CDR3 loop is CATSDSGLAGTQETQYF. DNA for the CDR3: TGTGCCACCAGTGACTCTGGACTAGCGGGAACCCAAGAGACCCAGTACTTC.

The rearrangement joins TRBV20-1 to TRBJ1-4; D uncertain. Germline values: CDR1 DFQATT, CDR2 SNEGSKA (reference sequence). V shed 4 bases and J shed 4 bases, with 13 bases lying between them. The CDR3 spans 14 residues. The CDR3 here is CSANDGVFNEKLFF. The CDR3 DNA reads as TGCAGTGCTAATGACGGAGTCTTTAATGAAAAACTGTTTTTT.

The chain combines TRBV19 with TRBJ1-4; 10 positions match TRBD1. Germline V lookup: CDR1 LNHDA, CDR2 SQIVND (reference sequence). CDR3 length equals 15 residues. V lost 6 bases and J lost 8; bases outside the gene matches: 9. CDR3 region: CASSSWDRGEEKLFF. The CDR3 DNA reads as TGTGCCAGTAGCTCATGGGACAGGGGAGAAGAAAAACTGTTTTTT.

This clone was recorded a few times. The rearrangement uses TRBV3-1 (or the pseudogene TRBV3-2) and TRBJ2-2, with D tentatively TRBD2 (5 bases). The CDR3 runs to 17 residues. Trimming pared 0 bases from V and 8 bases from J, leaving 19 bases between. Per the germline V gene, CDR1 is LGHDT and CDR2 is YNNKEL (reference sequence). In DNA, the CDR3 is TGTGCCAGCAGCCAAGATCTTCTAGCCTTAGGTACGGGGGAGCTGTTTTTT. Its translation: CASSQDLLALGTGELFF.

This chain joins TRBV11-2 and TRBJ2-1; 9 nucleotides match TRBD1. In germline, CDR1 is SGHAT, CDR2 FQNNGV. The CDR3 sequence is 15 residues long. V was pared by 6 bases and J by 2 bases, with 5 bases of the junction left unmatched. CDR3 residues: CASRDRDRAYNEQFF. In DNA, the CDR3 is TGTGCCAGCAGAGACCGGGACAGGGCCTACAATGAGCAGTTCTTC.